This TCR beta chain was captured in a study of vaccination effects on CD4 cells after COVID-19. Study findings and constraints: Clones arising from infection and from vaccination showed marked clonal contraction late after vaccination. Vaccine-induced clones in healthy vaccinees cross-reacted with common cold coronaviruses in only 1 of 255 cases.

A note on this clone: Its antigen is currently unknown.

The V gene end was trimmed by 3 bases and the J gene end by 8 bases; junction bases not matched to a gene: 7. CDR1 and CDR2 from the germline V gene are SGDLS and YYNGEE. The CDR3 extends over 13 amino acids. TCRdb's table, derived via immunoSEQ multiplex PCR, lists solely in-frame clones and lacks some. The sample yields 20,000 to 25,000 clones, around 69% seen once. Cultured cells yielded isolated CD4+ T cells after approximately nine days. Recipients of the vaccine had no prior SARS-CoV-2 infection and negative nucleocapsid antibodies. In the cultures, half the medium was exchanged for IL-2 medium on days 3 and 7.

The sample here was CD4+ T cells from PBMCs cultured without peptide, taken before COVID-19 vaccination. The J gene is TRBJ1-2, the V gene TRBV9, with 7 bases aligning to TRBD1. This TCR came from a human donor who received a COVID-19 vaccine. CDR3 DNA: TGTGCCAGCAGCGGACCCACAGGGGAAGGCTACACCTTC. It encodes CASSGPTGEGYTF.